The entry below describes one TCR beta chain. The entry originates in a study of graft-versus-host responses after intestinal transplantation. Generated by immunoSEQ multiplex PCR, the TCRdb table keeps only in-frame clones and is missing some. The sample carries approximately 37,000 clones, roughly 89% recorded once. The V and J ends lost 4 bases and 7 bases respectively, with 7 bases between them. From germline, CDR1 is MNHNS and CDR2 SASEGT. This CDR3 region has 12 residues. This clonotype originated in a human patient who received an intestinal transplant, so some T cells may come from the graft donor. The source material was PBMCs, sampled around 280 days after transplant. This chain joins TRBV6-1 and TRBJ2-2; D is possibly TRBD1 (6 bases). The DNA of the CDR3 is TGTGCCAGCAGTGGACAGGACGGGGAGCTGTTTTTT. This codes for CASSGQDGELFF.